These 8 T cell receptor beta chains came from one sample sequenced in a study of OX40 agonist ivuxolimab in advanced cancers. This table comes from immunoSEQ multiplex PCR, and its TCRdb copy is limited to in-frame clones, with some not included. The sample records 35,000 to 45,000 clones, more than 75% being singletons. Sample: CD4+ or CD8+ T cells sorted from blood, taken in a trial of the OX40 agonist ivuxolimab. The receptors were sampled from an adult with an advanced solid tumor such as melanoma, head and neck, liver or kidney cancer.

The chain employs TRBV19 and TRBJ2-3; possible D gene TRBD1, 6 bases. V dropped 8 bases and J dropped 6 bases, with 12 bases sitting between them. CDR3 length: 12 residues. CDR1 LNHDA and CDR2 SQIVND come from the germline V gene (reference sequence). CDR3 loop: CASGSGVDTQYF. The DNA of the CDR3 is TGTGCCAGTGGGTCAGGGGTGGATACGCAGTATTTT.

This clone was observed a single time. The V gene is TRBV6-6, the J gene TRBJ2-7; 7 bases fit TRBD1. The germline V gene encodes CDR1 MNHNY and CDR2 SVGAGI (reference sequence). The V gene end was trimmed by 3 bases and the J gene end by 6 bases; junction bases not matched to a gene: 11. This CDR3 contains 15 residues. The CDR3 nucleotides read TGTGCCAGCAGTTATACTCCGGACAGGAGGCCCGAGCAGTACTTC. Protein sequence: CASSYTPDRRPEQYF.

The gene calls are TRBV19 and TRBJ2-3; 10 nucleotides line up with TRBD2. With 5 bases clipped from V and 1 base from J, the junction kept 3 bases outside the gene matches. The CDR3 covers 15 residues. CDR1 LNHDA and CDR2 SQIVND come from the germline V gene (reference sequence). CDR3 region: CASSSGLAGTDTQYF. Written as DNA, the CDR3 is TGTGCCAGTAGTTCAGGACTAGCGGGCACAGATACGCAGTATTTT.

This clone was recorded once. The chain carries TRBV7-9 and TRBJ1-3, with D maybe TRBD1 (6 bases). V lost 6 bases and J lost 0, with 12 bases in between. The CDR3 is made up of 15 amino acids. In germline, CDR1 is SEHNR, CDR2 FQNEAQ (reference sequence). CDR3 bases: TGTGCCAGCAGGGCGAGGGGGACCTCTGGAAACACCATATATTTT. Protein sequence: CASRARGTSGNTIYF.

The chain uses TRBV27 and TRBJ2-3; TRBD1 agrees at 10 bases. The germline CDR1 and CDR2 sequences are MNHEY and SMNVEV (reference sequence). With V trimmed by 4 bases and J by 2 bases, 6 bases remained unmatched. The CDR3 has 16 amino acids. CDR3: CASSSRQGASTDTQYF. DNA of the CDR3: TGTGCCAGCAGTTCCAGACAGGGGGCGTCCACAGATACGCAGTATTTT.

The V call is TRBV4-1, the J call TRBJ1-2; possible D gene TRBD1, 6 bases. Trimming removed 1 base from V and 6 bases from J, with 9 bases in between. In germline, CDR1 is MGHRA, CDR2 YSYEKL. The CDR3 spans 13 residues. The CDR3 DNA follows: TGCGCCAGCAGCCAAGCAGGGGCAGATGGCTACACCTTC. As protein: CASSQAGADGYTF.

This rearrangement joins TRBV7-7 to TRBJ2-3, with D perhaps matching TRBD1 or TRBD2 (5 bases each). V was cut by 2 bases and J by 2 bases, with 8 bases left in between. CDR1 SSHAT and CDR2 FNYEAQ come from the germline V gene (reference sequence). The CDR3 loop spans 14 amino acids. In DNA, the CDR3 is TGTGCCAGCAGCTTAACGGGGCCCACAGATACGCAGTATTTT. It yields the protein CASSLTGPTDTQYF.

V and J are TRBV6-1 and TRBJ1-6; D remains ambiguous. The V gene lost 8 bases and the J gene lost 9 bases, with 14 bases spanning the gap. Per germline, CDR1 MNHNS and CDR2 SASEGT. The length of the CDR3 is 13 residues. The CDR3 DNA is TGTGCCAGCCAGGAGGGTATTCGTTCACCCCTCCACTTT. Its protein is CASQEGIRSPLHF.